Detailed here is one TCR beta chain. This sample is drawn from a study of response to subunit inactivated influenza vaccine. This CDR3 is built from 17 residues. Germline CDR1 and CDR2: MNHEY and SMNVEV (reference sequence). J gave up 7 bases and V 1 base, and 15 bases lay outside the gene matches. TCRdb re-analysed the RT-PCR reads in MiXCR, keeping a single row per CDR3 protein. The sample includes 170,000 or so distinct CDR3 sequences, about 11% seen only once; the top ten take 35% to 40%. This sequence was found in a man aged 50 to 75 who received an inactivated influenza vaccine. Here the sequenced sample was CD8+ T cells sorted from PBMCs, taken less than 30 months after vaccination. The genes are TRBV27 and TRBJ1-2; 7 bases are shared with TRBD1. This CDR3 is CASSLLGQSVGVGGYTF. CDR3 in DNA: TGTGCCAGCAGTTTATTGGGACAGAGTGTAGGGGTAGGTGGCTACACCTTC.